This T cell receptor (beta chain) was retrieved from a study of blood T cell repertoires in COVID-19. At the level of the study: T cells, B-cell-depleted T cells, or PBMCs supplied cDNA or gDNA.

Participants' own reports of clinical history determined their cohort assignment. Recovered Cohort 3 donors showed two negative PCRs, clearance, or symptom resolution. Data came from immunoSEQ multiplex PCR; TCRdb stores just in-frame clones and leaves some out. Found here are 200,000 to 250,000 clones, 88% of them singletons; the top ten hold roughly 2.5%. This clonotype originated in a woman in her 30s who had recovered from COVID-19. Source material: PBMCs or T cells enriched from blood (not recorded which).

CDR3 sequence reads: CASSLSGIQETQYF. The CDR3 nucleotides read TGCGCCAGCAGCTTGTCAGGTATCCAAGAGACCCAGTACTTC. The chain employs TRBV5-1 and TRBJ2-5; D is undetermined. Germline CDR1 and CDR2: SGHRS and YFSETQ. V was pared by 1 base and J by 1 base, with 8 bases between. The CDR3 consists of 14 residues.